The clone carrying this T cell receptor beta chain was detected only a few times. Time point given: newly diagnosed GD, antithyroid drugs for less than 3 months. PBMCs were the source of the RNA used for TCR sequencing. Researchers made TCR beta libraries by using iRepertoire HTBI primers and running Arm-PCR on CDR3 regions. MiXCR, applied by TCRdb to the multiplex PCR reads, yields one record per CDR3 protein. The table has about 330,000 distinct CDR3 sequences, under 20% seen once. These data are taken from a study of regulatory T cells in long-lasting Graves disease. The CDR3 has 13 residues. Germline V gene lookup returns CDR1 ENHRY and CDR2 SYGVKD. Trimming shortened V by 4 bases and J by 2 bases, and 8 bases separated the two germline ends. These same records also appear under a second study, on T cells in Graves' hyperthyroidism and ophthalmopathy.

This clonotype was obtained from a woman younger than 30 with Graves disease. This chain uses TRBV10-3 with TRBJ2-5; D is possibly TRBD1 (5 bases). This material consisted of peripheral blood mononuclear cells (PBMCs), taken at new diagnosis, from a patient treated with antithyroid drugs. Written as DNA, the CDR3 is TGTGCCATCAGTGCAGGGATTCAAGAGACCCAGTACTTC. Translating it yields CAISAGIQETQYF.